This is a list of T cell receptor beta chains from one sample in a study of cytomegalovirus exposure and HLA in healthy donors. Some clones are missing from TCRdb's copy, which holds only in-frame ones; the method was immunoSEQ multiplex PCR. The sample's table shows 100,000 to 150,000 clones. Sample: PBMCs. Receptors were obtained from a man aged 18 to 29 in good health and CMV-seronegative. Each CDR3 is given with its conserved first and last residue. The D gene is left open where the match is weak.

CDR3 length: 15; J gene: TRBJ2-1; V gene: TRBV28; D gene: TRBD2; CDR3 protein: CASSILAGANNEQFF; CDR3 DNA: TGTGCCAGCAGTATACTAGCGGGGGCTAACAATGAGCAGTTCTTC
CDR3 length: 14; J gene: TRBJ2-1; V gene: TRBV6-5; D gene: NA; CDR3 protein: CASSWDNSYNEQFF; CDR3 DNA: TGTGCCAGCAGCTGGGACAACTCCTACAATGAGCAGTTCTTC
CDR3 length: 11; J gene: TRBJ2-5; V gene: TRBV20-1; D gene: NA; CDR3 protein: CSASEAETQYF; CDR3 DNA: TGCAGTGCTAGTGAGGCCGAGACCCAGTACTTC
CDR3 length: 17; J gene: TRBJ2-7; V gene: TRBV7-2; D gene: TRBD1; CDR3 protein: CTSSLAPRGHPSYEQYF; CDR3 DNA: TGTACCAGCAGCTTAGCGCCCAGGGGGCATCCATCCTACGAGCAGTACTTC
CDR3 length: 13; J gene: TRBJ1-1; V gene: TRBV28; D gene: NA; CDR3 protein: CASIGRMDTEAFF; CDR3 DNA: TGTGCCAGCATCGGCAGGATGGACACTGAAGCTTTCTTT
CDR3 length: 11; J gene: TRBJ1-1; V gene: TRBV5-1; D gene: NA; CDR3 protein: CASSLDREAFF; CDR3 DNA: TGCGCCAGCAGCTTGGACAGGGAGGCTTTCTTT
CDR3 length: 13; J gene: TRBJ2-7; V gene: TRBV12-5; D gene: NA; CDR3 protein: CASGLVRGYEQYF; CDR3 DNA: TGTGCTAGTGGTTTGGTACGGGGCTACGAGCAGTACTTC
CDR3 length: 15; J gene: TRBJ2-3; V gene: TRBV28; D gene: TRBD2; CDR3 protein: CASSSLAGVLDTQYF; CDR3 DNA: TGTGCCAGCAGTTCCCTAGCGGGAGTTTTAGATACGCAGTATTTT
CDR3 length: 15; J gene: TRBJ2-1; V gene: TRBV19; D gene: NA; CDR3 protein: CASSILGLPTGEQFF; CDR3 DNA: TGTGCCAGTAGTATACTCGGCCTACCCACGGGTGAGCAGTTCTTC
CDR3 length: 13; J gene: TRBJ1-6; V gene: TRBV30; D gene: NA; CDR3 protein: CAWSLALNSPLHF; CDR3 DNA: TGTGCCTGGAGTTTAGCCCTTAATTCACCCCTCCACTTT
CDR3 length: 11; J gene: TRBJ2-1; V gene: TRBV20-1; D gene: NA; CDR3 protein: CSARREDEQFF; CDR3 DNA: TGCAGTGCTAGGAGAGAAGATGAGCAGTTCTTC
CDR3 length: 13; J gene: TRBJ1-5; V gene: TRBV6-5; D gene: NA; CDR3 protein: CASSYRTVQPQHF; CDR3 DNA: TGTGCCAGCAGTTATCGGACAGTTCAGCCCCAGCATTTT
CDR3 length: 14; J gene: TRBJ2-6; V gene: TRBV30; D gene: NA; CDR3 protein: CAWKKGAGANVLTF; CDR3 DNA: TGTGCCTGGAAGAAAGGGGCTGGGGCCAACGTCCTGACTTTC
CDR3 length: 13; J gene: TRBJ2-1; V gene: TRBV5-1; D gene: TRBD1; CDR3 protein: CASSITGGNEQFF; CDR3 DNA: TGCGCCAGCAGCATAACAGGGGGCAATGAGCAGTTCTTC
CDR3 length: 15; J gene: TRBJ2-7; V gene: TRBV28; D gene: TRBD1; CDR3 protein: CASSLSHRGSYEQYF; CDR3 DNA: TGTGCCAGCAGTTTAAGCCACAGGGGATCCTACGAGCAGTACTTC
CDR3 length: 17; J gene: TRBJ2-6; V gene: TRBV27; D gene: TRBD2; CDR3 protein: CASSLPSGRVGANVLTF; CDR3 DNA: TGTGCCAGCAGTTTACCTAGCGGGAGGGTTGGGGCCAACGTCCTGACTTTC